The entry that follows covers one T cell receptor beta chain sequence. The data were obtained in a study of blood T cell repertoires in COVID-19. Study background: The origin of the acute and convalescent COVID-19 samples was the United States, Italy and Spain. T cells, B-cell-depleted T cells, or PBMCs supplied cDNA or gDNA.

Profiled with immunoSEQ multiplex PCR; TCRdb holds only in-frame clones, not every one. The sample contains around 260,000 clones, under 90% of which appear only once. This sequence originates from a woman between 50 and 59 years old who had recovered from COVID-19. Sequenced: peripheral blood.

In DNA, the CDR3 is TGCAGCGTTGTGACCGGGACAGGGCATGGCTACACCTTC. Residues: CSVVTGTGHGYTF. The chain is built from TRBV29-1 and TRBJ1-2; 9 bases line up with TRBD1. The CDR3 contains 13 residues. CDR1 SQVTM and CDR2 ANQGSEA come from the germline V gene. J lost 6 bases, V lost 4 bases, and 6 bases had no gene match.